The rows below give T cell receptor beta chains drawn from one sample of a study of T-cell memory formation after mild COVID-19. A single record per CDR3 protein comes from TCRdb applying MiXCR to the 5' RACE reads. The data contain some 330,000 distinct CDR3 sequences, around 21% of them singletons. The sample taken for sequencing was PBMCs or a T cell subset sorted from them (not recorded which). Every receptor here comes from an adult woman who had mild COVID-19 (a few samples of this study predate the infection). Cell type and time point are not known. Each CDR3 is given with its conserved first and last residue. Each record gives: D gene, J gene, V gene, clone size, CDR3 DNA, CDR3 protein. D genes are given only for firm matches. The size field is filled for only some rows; it gives once, few, many or a size class.

>NA|TRBJ2-5|TRBV12-3/TRBV12-4|few
TGTGCCAGCCTCGAGGGGGGTACGGGCCGCGAGACCCAGTACTTC
CASLEGGTGRETQYF
>NA|TRBJ1-1|TRBV12-3/TRBV12-4|few
TGTGCCAGCAGGGCGGGAGGACTCTTGAACACTGAAGCTTTCTTT
CASRAGGLLNTEAFF
>NA|TRBJ2-1|TRBV15|few
TGTGCCACCAGCAGCGATTTCATGGCACGGGAGCAGTTCTTC
CATSSDFMAREQFF
>TRBD2|TRBJ2-2|TRBV3-1|NA
TGTGCCAGCAGCCAAGAGTCGCTAGCGGGAGTCACCGGGGAGCTGTTTTTT
CASSQESLAGVTGELFF
>TRBD1|TRBJ2-7|TRBV24-1|few
TGTGCCACCAGTGGCTGGGGACAGGGGGCTGGCTACGAGCAGTACTTC
CATSGWGQGAGYEQYF
>NA|TRBJ1-6|TRBV7-2|NA
TGTGCCAGCAGCTTCGGGGGGGGGACACACACCACACCCCTCCACTTT
CASSFGGGTHTTPLHF
>TRBD2|TRBJ2-3|TRBV24-1|NA
TGTGCCACCAGTGAGACTAGCGGACGCACAGATACGCAGTATTTT
CATSETSGRTDTQYF
>NA|TRBJ1-2|TRBV24-1|NA
TGTGCCACCAGTTCCGGGCTTCAATATGGCTACACCTTC
CATSSGLQYGYTF
>NA|TRBJ2-1|TRBV2|NA
TGTGCCAGCAGTGATGTGGGCGAGCAGTTCTTC
CASSDVGEQFF
>NA|TRBJ1-5|TRBV4-3|few
TGCGCCAGCAGCCAAGATGCAGCCCAGCCCCAGCATTTT
CASSQDAAQPQHF
>TRBD2|TRBJ2-7|TRBV5-1|NA
TGCGCCAGCAGCAGAGCGGGGGGTGACTACGAGCAGTACTTC
CASSRAGGDYEQYF
>TRBD2|TRBJ2-3|TRBV20-1|few
TGCAGTGCTATTCGCCCGGGACTAGCGGACCCCACGGGGGGGCAGTATTTT
CSAIRPGLADPTGGQYF
>NA|TRBJ1-1|TRBV5-4|NA
TGTGCCAGCACCTCCCGGGTGGGGGACGACACTGAAGCTTTCTTT
CASTSRVGDDTEAFF
>NA|TRBJ2-1|TRBV12-3/TRBV12-4|NA
TGTGCCAGCAGTTTGATCGCAGCAAGCTCCTACAATGAGCAGTTCTTC
CASSLIAASSYNEQFF